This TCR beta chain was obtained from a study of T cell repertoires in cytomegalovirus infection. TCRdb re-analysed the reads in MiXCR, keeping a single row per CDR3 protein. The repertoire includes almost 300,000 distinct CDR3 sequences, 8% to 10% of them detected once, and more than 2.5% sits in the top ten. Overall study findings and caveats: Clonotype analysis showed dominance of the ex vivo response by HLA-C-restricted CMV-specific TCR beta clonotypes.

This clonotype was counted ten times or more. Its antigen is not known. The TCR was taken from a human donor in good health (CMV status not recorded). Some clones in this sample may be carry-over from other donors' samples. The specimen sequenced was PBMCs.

The CDR3 protein is CASSFSAGTNEKLFF. CDR3 in DNA: TGTGCCAGCAGCTTTTCTGCGGGAACTAATGAAAAACTGTTTTTT. The V gene is TRBV5-5, the J gene TRBJ1-4; D gene uncertain. Between the trimmed V and J ends, which lost 2 bases and 1 base, there was a span of 9 bases. CDR1 SGHKS and CDR2 YYEKEE come from the germline V gene (reference sequence). The CDR3 is made up of 15 amino acids.